The subject of this entry is one T cell receptor (beta chain). What antigen it recognizes has not been identified. No base qualities exist here, and no much larger clone lies one base off it. This sample stems from a study of blood T cell repertoires in COVID-19 (TCRdb year 2020). As for the study more broadly: Samples covering the acute and convalescent phases of COVID-19 were provided by collaborators in the United States, Italy and Spain. The samples were drawn from two sources: the first 160 participants of the ongoing ImmuneRACE study, and 1,200 or so subjects contributed by 6 global collaborators. The material from the prospective study consisted of cDNA or gDNA derived from T cells, B-cell-depleted T cells, or PBMCs. Deeply sampled blood TCRbeta repertoires from subjects exposed to, actively infected with, or recovered from COVID-19 were included in the dataset. Sample metadata almost always included a de-identified subject ID, COVID-19 status, age in years and sex. The repertoires were released in a freely available public database intended as a resource for research on the immune response to SARS-CoV-2. Where HLA class I and class II types were available, the types were taken from metadata supplied by the sample provider, not from assay-based typing.

The collaborating institutions used their own protocols to collect whole blood in K2EDTA tubes. For TCRbeta analysis, collaborators shipped samples as frozen whole blood, isolated PBMCs, or DNA extracted from either of those sample types. Trimming accounts for 7 bases at V and 6 bases at J, while the number of junction bases matched to no gene is 15. From a lookup of the germline V gene, CDR1 and CDR2 are SGHTA and FQGNSA. The CDR3 goes from the cysteine to the phenylalanine over 15 residues. Only the CDR3 part of the read is kept: 45 bases, read in frame from the first base. TCRbeta CDR3 regions were amplified from genomic DNA using the immunoSEQ Assay, a bias-controlled multiplex PCR. The study's processing was this. Nucleated cell counts per sample were estimated from amplification of reference gene primers within the assay. Sequence reads were collapsed and filtered to measure the absolute abundance of every unique TCRbeta CDR3 rearrangement. For each sample, productive Simpson clonality was calculated as the square root of Simpson's diversity index over productive rearrangements. TCRdb carries this immuneACCESS record with in-frame sequences only. Its versions omit some clonotypes, under half of them owing to an unresolved V gene in the studies checked, with the rest unexplained. V and J calls plus clone size are reproduced from that table; the DNA served to infer D and trimming. Here the sample has under 150,000 clones; approximately 81% occur a single time. 8.4% of the sample is held by the ten biggest clonotypes.

Points the paper makes about the study in general: The quantity of clinical and demographic metadata differed by source and by participant and was supplied without curation.

Material for sequencing was peripheral blood. The chain is encoded by TRBV7-2 joined to TRBJ2-7; TRBD1 lines up with 7 middle nucleotides. The source of this sequence is a woman aged 55-70 years with active or convalescent COVID-19. The DNA sequence is given as TGTGCCAGCAACCCCCATATGACAGGGCTTGGCGAGCAGTACTTC. Its protein product is CASNPHMTGLGEQYF.